Listed below are T cell receptor beta chains from one sample, sequenced in a study of control samples from healthy donors and cancer patients. Method: immunoSEQ multiplex PCR; TCRdb's copy keeps in-frame clones and lacks some. The top ten clones hold around 1% of a sample with 50,000 or so clones, more than 95% of them seen once. The material sequenced was blood. These receptors originate from a woman under 30 in good health. Each CDR3 is given with its conserved first and last residue. A D gene is named only where the DNA matches it firmly. Not all rows give a size; the values are once, few, many and, for expanded clones, a class.

.	once	TRBV30	TRBJ2-1	TGTGCCTGGAGCGCAGCCTTGGCGGCTTTCTCCTACAATGAGCAGTTCTTC	CAWSAALAAFSYNEQFF
.	.	TRBV6-5	TRBJ2-1	TGTGCCGAGGGGCAGGGTAGGATCGGTGAGCAGTTCTTC	CAEGQGRIGEQFF
TRBD1	.	TRBV6-5	TRBJ1-1	TGTGCCAGCAGTCCCGGACAGGGGGCGCTCGGAGCTTTCTTT	CASSPGQGALGAFF
TRBD1	.	TRBV7-9	TRBJ1-1	TGTGCCAGCAGCTCGGCAGGGGGCCAGAACACTGAAGCTTTCTTT	CASSSAGGQNTEAFF
.	.	TRBV5-1	TRBJ2-3	TGCGCCAGCAGCTTGGACCGGAGCACAGATACGCAGTATTTT	CASSLDRSTDTQYF
.	.	TRBV6-1	TRBJ1-1	TGTGCCAGCAGTGAGGAGCCCGACACTGAAGCTTTCTTT	CASSEEPDTEAFF
.	.	TRBV7-2	TRBJ1-3	TGTGCCAGCAGCTTAAATCACCGAGCCTCTGGAAACACCATATATTTT	CASSLNHRASGNTIYF
.	.	TRBV27	TRBJ1-1	TGTGCCATGAAGCGCTTCCGGGGGAACACTGAAGCTTTCTTT	CAMKRFRGNTEAFF
.	few	TRBV5-5	TRBJ1-2	TGTGCCAGCAGCTTGGGGACGGAACGGAATAACTATGGCTACACCTTC	CASSLGTERNNYGYTF
.	.	TRBV7-9	TRBJ1-1	TGTGCCAGCAGCCTGACAGGGAACACTGAAGCTTTCTTT	CASSLTGNTEAFF
.	.	TRBV10-3	TRBJ2-2	TGTGCCATCCCTTCCTCCGGACAGAACACCGGGGAGCTGTTTTTT	CAIPSSGQNTGELFF
.	.	TRBV7-9	TRBJ1-1	TGTGCCAGCAGCCATCTCTTAGGGGAGGCCTTGCAGAACACTGAAGCTTTCTTT	CASSHLLGEALQNTEAFF
.	.	TRBV6-1	TRBJ1-3	TGTGCCAGCAGTGAAGTTCAGGGCTCCGGAAACACCATATATTTT	CASSEVQGSGNTIYF
.	.	TRBV7-2	TRBJ2-1	TGTGCCAGCAGCTTACGGGGAGCGGGTCTTGGCAATGAGCAGTTCTTC	CASSLRGAGLGNEQFF
.	once	TRBV9	TRBJ1-2	TGTGCCAGCAGCGTAGGAGAAAACTATGGCTACACCTTC	CASSVGENYGYTF
.	.	TRBV7-6	TRBJ2-1	TGTGCCAGCAGCTTAGTACTTACCCACGGGACGGCAAGCTCCTACAATGAGCAGTTCTTC	CASSLVLTHGTASSYNEQFF
.	.	TRBV28	TRBJ1-1	TGTGCCAGCAGTTTAAACCTTGGGCAGGCCTCCTTCGCTTTCTTT	CASSLNLGQASFAFF
TRBD2	.	TRBV29-1	TRBJ2-1	TGCAGCGTTGAGGGATTGAGCGGGGGGGCGGTTGAGCAGTTCTTC	CSVEGLSGGAVEQFF
TRBD1	.	TRBV5-5	TRBJ2-5	TGTGCCAGCAGCTTCCGGGACAGGGAGTTGGAGACCCAGTACTTC	CASSFRDRELETQYF
TRBD1	.	TRBV9	TRBJ1-4	TGTGCCAGCAGCGGGCTATCGACAGGGTATAATGAAAAACTGTTTTTT	CASSGLSTGYNEKLFF
.	.	TRBV28	TRBJ2-7	TGTGCCAGCAGTTTACCCGGGGGCTACGAGCAGTACTTC	CASSLPGGYEQYF
.	.	TRBV5-1	TRBJ2-2	TGCGCCAGCAGCTTACCCGGGACAGGGGAGCTGTTTTTT	CASSLPGTGELFF
.	.	TRBV19	TRBJ1-5	TGTGCCAGTACCCAAAGCGGGGGCGCGGGGGATAGCAATCAGCCCCAGCATTTT	CASTQSGGAGDSNQPQHF
.	.	TRBV7-9	TRBJ1-4	TGTGCCAGCAGCGCCCAGGGAATAGATAGTGAAAAACTGTTTTTT	CASSAQGIDSEKLFF
.	.	TRBV6-5	TRBJ2-7	TGTGCCAGCAGTACCCCCCAGACCTACGAGCAGTACTTC	CASSTPQTYEQYF
.	.	TRBV5-6	TRBJ2-3	TGTGCCAGCAGCTTGGACCCGCTAACGCAGTATTTT	CASSLDPLTQYF
.	.	TRBV5-4	TRBJ1-2	TGTGCCAGCAGCTTGGGGAGAGACCCGATCCGCTACACCTTC	CASSLGRDPIRYTF
.	.	TRBV28	TRBJ1-1	TGTGCCAGCAGTTCCTTAGGAGGGGCAGGGACTGAAGCTTTCTTT	CASSSLGGAGTEAFF
.	.	TRBV21-1	TRBJ1-5	TGTGCCAGATACAGGGTCGGCGGCAATCAGCCCCAGCATTTT	CARYRVGGNQPQHF
.	.	TRBV7-9	TRBJ1-1	TGTGCCAGCAGCTTAGCTGGAGTAATGAACACTGAAGCTTTCTTT	CASSLAGVMNTEAFF
.	.	TRBV7-3	TRBJ2-7	TGTGCCAGCAGCCCTTTTGTGGGGAGCTACGAGCAGTACTTC	CASSPFVGSYEQYF
TRBD1	.	TRBV4-2	TRBJ2-7	TGTGCCAGCAGCCCAGGACAGGGGACGGCCTACGAGCAGTACTTC	CASSPGQGTAYEQYF
TRBD1	.	TRBV14	TRBJ1-6	TGTGCCAGCAGCCAATTTAGGGGGCCGGAATCACCCCTCCACTTT	CASSQFRGPESPLHF
TRBD2	.	TRBV5-1	TRBJ2-1	TGCGCCAGCAGCTTGGCTAGCGGATTCAATGAGCAGTTCTTC	CASSLASGFNEQFF
.	.	TRBV4-3	TRBJ1-5	TGCGCCAGCAGCCAAGAGCTCGACAGAATCCATCAGCCCCAGCATTTT	CASSQELDRIHQPQHF
.	.	TRBV5-4	TRBJ1-1	TGTGCCAGCAGCTTGGCCCTGGGTGAAGCTTTCTTT	CASSLALGEAFF
TRBD1	.	TRBV19	TRBJ2-2	TGTGCCAGTAAAACCGACAGGGTTAACACCGGGGAGCTGTTTTTT	CASKTDRVNTGELFF
.	once	TRBV11-3	TRBJ2-1	TGTGCCAGCAGCTCTAGGCCGGGATCAAGCCTCAATGAGCAGTTCTTC	CASSSRPGSSLNEQFF
TRBD2	.	TRBV29-1	TRBJ2-3	TGCAGCGTTGGAGCGGGGGGGATTTCTATTAGCACAGATACGCAGTATTTT	CSVGAGGISISTDTQYF
.	.	TRBV3-1/TRBV3-2	TRBJ1-1	TGTGCCAGCAGCCAAGGGACAGAGAACACTGAAGCTTTCTTT	CASSQGTENTEAFF
TRBD1	.	TRBV10-3	TRBJ1-4	TGTGCCATCAGTGACCGGACAGGGGGAGGAGAAAAACTGTTTTTT	CAISDRTGGGEKLFF
.	.	TRBV7-8	TRBJ2-3	TGTGCCAGCAGCGGTAGAGTCCCAGATACGCAGTATTTT	CASSGRVPDTQYF
TRBD1	.	TRBV27	TRBJ2-1	TGTGCCAGCAGTCTAACGCCCGGGACAGGGCTCTACAATGAGCAGTTCTTC	CASSLTPGTGLYNEQFF
TRBD1	once	TRBV28	TRBJ1-1	TGTGCCAGCACCTACGCAGGGGGCGCGGAGACTGAAGCTTTCTTT	CASTYAGGAETEAFF
TRBD2	.	TRBV6-5	TRBJ2-3	TGTGCCAGCAGATTGAATTGGGGGGGAGGGAATACGCAGTATTTT	CASRLNWGGGNTQYF
TRBD2	.	TRBV28	TRBJ2-5	TGTGCCAGCAGTTCCCAATTACTAGCGAATCAAGAGACCCAGTACTTC	CASSSQLLANQETQYF
.	.	TRBV15	TRBJ1-1	TGTGCCACCAGCAGGGTGTTTGGGGTTGAAGAAGCTTTCTTT	CATSRVFGVEEAFF
.	.	TRBV6-6	TRBJ1-4	TGTGCCAGCAGTTACCCAGGCGGGGGGCTGTTTTTT	CASSYPGGGLFF
.	.	TRBV3-1/TRBV3-2	TRBJ1-2	TGTGCCAGCAGCCAGGTCCAGTCGGGGGCGAATAGGGGCTACACCTTC	CASSQVQSGANRGYTF
TRBD2	.	TRBV3-1/TRBV3-2	TRBJ2-5	TGTGCCAGCAGCCAAATTTATCTAGCGGGGGAGGGGGAGACCCAGTACTTC	CASSQIYLAGEGETQYF
.	.	TRBV19	TRBJ1-2	TGTGCCAGCCGGCTGATGGGAGTCTATGGCTACACCTTC	CASRLMGVYGYTF
.	.	TRBV10-2	TRBJ1-2	TGCGCCAGCAGTGACGTCGTGGGGCATGGCTACACCTTC	CASSDVVGHGYTF
.	once	TRBV6-4	TRBJ2-3	TGTCCCCCGCGAGGGTTTGCAGATACGCAGTATTTT	CPPRGFADTQYF
.	.	TRBV27	TRBJ1-5	TGTGCCAGCAGTTCCCAGGGCTGGCCCAATCAGCCCCAGCATTTT	CASSSQGWPNQPQHF
.	.	TRBV6-6	TRBJ2-5	TGTGCCAGCAGTTATCAGCGAACGAGAGAGACCCAGTACTTC	CASSYQRTRETQYF